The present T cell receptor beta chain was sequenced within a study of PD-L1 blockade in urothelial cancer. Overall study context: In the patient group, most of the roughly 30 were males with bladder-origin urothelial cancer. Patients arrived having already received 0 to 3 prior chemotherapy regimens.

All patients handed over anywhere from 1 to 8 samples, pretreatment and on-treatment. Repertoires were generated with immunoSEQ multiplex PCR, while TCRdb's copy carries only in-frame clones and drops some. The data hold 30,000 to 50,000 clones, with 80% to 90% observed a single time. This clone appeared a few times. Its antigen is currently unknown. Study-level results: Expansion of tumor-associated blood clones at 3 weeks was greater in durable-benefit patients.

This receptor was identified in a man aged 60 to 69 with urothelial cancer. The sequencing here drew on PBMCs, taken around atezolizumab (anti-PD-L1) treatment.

As DNA, the CDR3 is TGCGCCAGCAGAACAGGGCCACAATCTCGGGAGCAGTACTTC. Translated: CASRTGPQSREQYF. V is TRBV5-1 and J is TRBJ2-7; the D gene is possibly TRBD1 (6 bases). Germline assignment: CDR1 SGHRS and CDR2 YFSETQ. V was clipped by 5 bases and J by 7 bases, with 19 bases between them. CDR3 length equals 14 residues. Together with reference TRBV5-1 and TRBJ2-7, the CDR3 gives the full variable domain: KAGVTQTPRYLIKTRGQQVTLSCSPISGHRSVSWYQQTPGQGLQFLFEYFSETQRNKGNFPGRFSGRQFSNSRSEMNVSTLELGDSALYLCASRTGPQSREQYFGPGTRLTVT.